This T cell receptor beta chain stems from a study of blood T cell repertoires in COVID-19. Overall study context: Donors in the United States, Italy and Spain gave samples during acute or convalescent COVID-19.

The CDR3 is made up of 17 amino acids. Germline CDR1 is GTSNPN and CDR2 is SVGIG (reference sequence). Germline trimming cut 0 bases from V and 9 bases from J; bases unmatched to any gene: 11. Per the original data handling: Amplification of reference gene primers was used by the study to estimate nucleated cell counts. This table comes from immunoSEQ multiplex PCR, and its TCRdb copy is limited to in-frame clones, with some not included. V and J calls plus clone size are reproduced from that table; the DNA served to infer D and trimming. The sample carries about 80,000 clones, 70% to 90% recorded once.

V usage is TRBV30 and J usage is TRBJ1-6; 10 bases fit TRBD1. This clonotype was sampled from a woman aged 80 or over with acute or convalescent COVID-19. Sequences were obtained from peripheral blood. This CDR3 reads CAWSVPTGTGAVSPLHF. In nucleotides, the CDR3 is TGTGCCTGGAGTGTACCCACAGGGACAGGGGCCGTTTCACCCCTCCACTTT.